A selection of T cell receptor beta chains follows, all from one sample in a study of monozygotic twins with inflammatory bowel disease. No DNA is given; TCRdb re-called the 5' RACE reads and lists each CDR3 protein once. This sample's table reports roughly 330,000 distinct CDR3 sequences. Source material: blood. The source of these receptors is a human donor with ulcerative colitis or Crohn's disease, or a healthy co-twin of an affected twin (not recorded which). Both conserved end residues are part of each CDR3.

J gene,V gene,CDR3 protein
TRBJ2-2,TRBV3-1,CAISQVRALGNTGELFF
TRBJ1-1,TRBV10-2,CASSEGGRTEAFF
TRBJ2-2,TRBV7-2,CASSSKGRMNTGELFF
TRBJ1-5,TRBV4-1,CASSHADRGNQPQHF
TRBJ1-3,TRBV4-1,CASSRGLLENTIYF
TRBJ1-6,TRBV27,CASSGPTSPLHF
TRBJ2-3,TRBV2,CASILGVQADTQYF
TRBJ2-5,TRBV12-3/TRBV12-4,CASSPRYEGQETQYF
TRBJ1-1,TRBV5-1,CASSKGRDTEAFF
TRBJ2-7,TRBV21-1,CASSPGPGRLYEQYF
TRBJ1-4,TRBV28,CASRGRTGQGLAKLFF
TRBJ2-1,TRBV4-1,CASSRTAGDEQFF
TRBJ1-1,TRBV9,CASSVTGGNTEAFF
TRBJ1-4,TRBV30,CAWERDTNEKLFF
TRBJ2-3,TRBV5-1,CASSDRQGAMDTQYF
TRBJ2-3,TRBV12-3/TRBV12-4,CASRGSENTQYF
TRBJ2-3,TRBV7-2,CASSLDGGTDTQYF
TRBJ1-5,TRBV4-2,CASSQEGVWSNQPQHF
TRBJ2-7,TRBV20-1,CSARDFDRWYEQYF
TRBJ2-3,TRBV27,CASSFLGSTQDTQYF
TRBJ2-5,TRBV12-3/TRBV12-4,CASSLRMGSTQYF
TRBJ2-7,TRBV4-3,CASSQDRYYEQYF
TRBJ2-7,TRBV7-6,CASSPAPTSGFPTSYEQYF
TRBJ2-6,TRBV10-3,CAISEVVGISGANVLTF
TRBJ2-3,TRBV2,CASGGQGSVDTQYF
TRBJ2-7,TRBV28,CASSPSGFSDEQYF
TRBJ1-1,TRBV19,CASSTQTLNSEAFF
TRBJ2-3,TRBV7-2,CASSFKGADTQYF
TRBJ2-1,TRBV5-4,CASSFGTTAYNEQFF
TRBJ2-3,TRBV28,CASSRAVAGTDTQYF
TRBJ2-5,TRBV20-1,CSALLQSGGTQETQYF
TRBJ2-5,TRBV5-1,CASSLRGQVGETQYF
TRBJ2-7,TRBV28,CASSYRLAGVSEQYF
TRBJ1-5,TRBV23-1,CASSQSYSHQPQHF
TRBJ2-2,TRBV7-7,CASSYSGGTHTGELFF
TRBJ1-1,TRBV27,CASSNWGLSNTEAFF
TRBJ2-3,TRBV7-9,CASSVIMRSSTDTQYF
TRBJ1-2,TRBV30,CAWSSGQGPGYTF
TRBJ2-3,TRBV3-1,CASSQDRGYTTDTQYF
TRBJ2-2,TRBV5-6,CASSLYLFLLTGGELFF
TRBJ1-1,TRBV12-3/TRBV12-4,CASSRYTEAFF
TRBJ2-1,TRBV5-1,CASSLGGVVNEQFF
TRBJ1-2,TRBV20-1,CSANLQGLSLDYGYTF
TRBJ2-1,TRBV5-1,CASSLLTSGNSHNEQFF
TRBJ1-4,TRBV29-1,CSVKKQGFSEKLFF